Sequencing of this T cell receptor (beta chain) was carried out in a study of blood T cell repertoires in COVID-19. Study details: From the United States, Italy and Spain came samples of acute and convalescent COVID-19. PBMCs, B-cell-depleted T cells, or T cells provided the cDNA or gDNA that made up the material.

How the authors handled the data: Estimation of nucleated cell counts relied on the amplification of reference gene primers. TCRdb keeps only in-frame clones here, not all; method: immunoSEQ multiplex PCR. V and J calls and clone size are copied from that table; D and trimming were computed from the DNA. The profile shows 110,000 to 150,000 clones, 80% of them singletons. V was clipped by 7 bases and J by 5 bases, with 14 bases between them. This CDR3 has 14 amino acids. From germline, CDR1 is LGHNA and CDR2 YNFKEQ. The rearrangement links TRBV4-2 to TRBJ1-4; a weak D match, TRBD1 (5 bases). This TCR was sampled from a woman between 50 and 59 years old with acute or convalescent COVID-19. The material sequenced was peripheral blood. The CDR3 protein is CASTRGLGNEKLFF. The CDR3 DNA sequence: TGTGCCAGCACAAGGGGTTTGGGGAATGAAAAACTGTTTTTT.